The present T cell receptor beta chain was sequenced within a study of blood T cell repertoires in COVID-19. About the research overall: Donors in the United States, Italy and Spain gave samples during acute or convalescent COVID-19.

Original processing methods: It was from reference gene primer amplification that nucleated cell counts were estimated. Clones were sequenced by immunoSEQ multiplex PCR, and TCRdb holds only the in-frame ones, with some missing. V and J calls and clone size are given by that table; D and trimming were obtained from the DNA. The data show about 350,000 clones, more than 70% seen once. The V and J ends lost 5 bases and 0 bases respectively, with 13 bases between them. The CDR3 is 15 residues long. Germline V gives CDR1 LNHDA, CDR2 SQIVND (reference sequence). The participants were between 18 and 89 years old and came from about two dozen US areas. Self-reported history from a screening survey and questionnaire set each donor's cohort.

Sequencing was carried out using PBMCs or T cells enriched from blood (not recorded which). This receptor was identified in a woman aged 25 to 39 who had been exposed to COVID-19. The V and J genes are TRBV19 and TRBJ1-2; D is possibly TRBD1 (5 bases). The CDR3 region is CASSRKGWANYGYTF. CDR3 nucleotides: TGTGCCAGTAGTCGGAAGGGGTGGGCTAACTATGGCTACACCTTC.